The 13 T cell receptor beta chains presented below share a single source sample, sequenced in a study. A single record per CDR3 protein comes from TCRdb applying MiXCR to the 5' RACE reads. Among approximately 40,000 distinct CDR3 sequences listed, roughly 30% were seen once. The specimen sequenced was tumor-infiltrating memory CD4+ T cells sorted from the breast tumor. Subset meaning: memory CD4+ T cells, CD4+CD45RO+CD25-. The receptors originated from a female donor with breast cancer.

In DNA, the CDR3 is TGCGCCAGCAGCAACAGAGATAACACTGAAGCTTTCTTT. Amino acid sequence: CASSNRDNTEAFF. The chain has TRBV5-1 and TRBJ1-1, with D unresolved. V was trimmed by 4 bases and J by 2 bases, leaving 9 bases between them. The germline V gene has CDR1 SGHRS and CDR2 YFSETQ. This CDR3 contains 13 residues.

This clonotype was seen a handful of times. The rearrangement joins TRBV20-1 to TRBJ2-3, with TRBD2 identical over 7 bases. CDR1 DFQATT and CDR2 SNEGSKA come from the germline V gene (reference sequence). The CDR3 is 14 residues long. J was trimmed by 1 base and V by 4 bases; bases with no gene match: 5. CDR3 bases: TGCAGTGCTACTCCGGGAGGAGGCACAGATACGCAGTATTTT. This gives the protein CSATPGGGTDTQYF.

This chain connects TRBV4-1 to TRBJ2-3; tentatively, D is TRBD1 or TRBD2 (7 bases each). This CDR3 is 15 amino acids long. The V end was cut by 0 bases, the J end by 7 bases, with 14 bases between. Germline V gene lookup returns CDR1 MGHRA and CDR2 YSYEKL. CDR3 sequence reads: CASSQEQGRGYTQYF. CDR3 DNA: TGCGCCAGCAGCCAAGAACAGGGGCGGGGGTATACGCAGTATTTT.

This clonotype showed up just once. In DNA, the CDR3 is TGTGCCAGCAGCTATGGAGGGCGAGAGTACTTC. This codes for CASSYGGREYF. J is TRBJ2-5 and V is TRBV7-9; D is perhaps TRBD2 (6 bases). Germline CDR1 reads SEHNR; CDR2 reads FQNEAQ (reference sequence). CDR3 size: 11 residues. V was clipped by 4 bases and J by 12 bases, with 12 bases between them.

The chain combines TRBV18 with TRBJ2-7; 8 positions match TRBD1. The CDR3 sequence is 14 residues long. V gave up 2 bases and J gave up 7 bases; unmatched junction bases: 7. Germline CDR1 and CDR2: KGHSH and LQKENI. The chain's CDR3 is CASSPTTGDREQYF. The CDR3 DNA is TGTGCCAGCTCACCAACGACAGGGGATCGTGAGCAGTACTTC.

The chain combines TRBV11-2 with TRBJ2-5; D unclear. The CDR3 covers 10 residues. V gave up 6 bases and J gave up 7 bases, with 6 bases separating them. Germline values: CDR1 SGHAT, CDR2 FQNNGV. CDR3: CASSSRTQYF. Written as DNA, the CDR3 is TGTGCCAGCAGTTCGAGGACCCAGTACTTC. The complete variable domain, with remaining parts taken from reference TRBV11-2 and TRBJ2-5, reads EAGVAQSPRYKIIEKRQSVAFWCNPISGHATLYWYQQILGQGPKLLIQFQNNGVVDDSQLPKDRFSAERLKGVDSTLKIQPAKLEDSAVYLCASSSRTQYFGPGTRLLVL.

This clonotype was observed at least ten times. V is TRBV27 and J is TRBJ2-7; D call uncertain. The germline gives CDR1 MNHEY, CDR2 SMNVEV (reference sequence). The CDR3 has 12 residues. The V gene lost 5 bases and the J gene lost 7 bases, with 12 bases spanning the gap. CDR3 DNA: TGTGCCAGCAGTCCCGCGGTGGGGGAGCAGTACTTC. Its translation is CASSPAVGEQYF.

This clonotype was observed a handful of times. The genes are TRBV9 and TRBJ1-5, with 7 bases that match TRBD1. In germline, CDR1 is SGDLS, CDR2 YYNGEE. V was pared by 2 bases and J by 0 bases, with 2 bases of the junction left unmatched. This CDR3 has 15 amino acids. CDR3 nucleotide sequence: TGTGCCAGCAGCGTGACAGGGAATAGCAATCAGCCCCAGCATTTT. Protein sequence: CASSVTGNSNQPQHF.

The rearrangement joins TRBV20-1 to TRBJ1-1; no definite D call. The CDR3 covers 13 residues. The ends were cut back, 1 base at V and 0 bases at J, with 6 bases in the middle. CDR1 is DFQATT, CDR2 SNEGSKA, per germline (reference sequence). The CDR3 protein is CSARALMNTEAFF. The CDR3 DNA reads as TGCAGTGCTAGAGCTCTAATGAACACTGAAGCTTTCTTT.

This clonotype is medium-sized within its sample. The chain is built from TRBV7-6 and TRBJ2-7, with D uncertain. The germline gives CDR1 SGHVS, CDR2 FNYEAQ. The CDR3 is 13 residues long. V lost 3 bases and J 1 base, leaving 7 bases between the germline ends. The CDR3 sequence is CASSFGMSYEQYF. CDR3 nucleotide sequence: TGTGCCAGCAGCTTTGGTATGTCCTACGAGCAGTACTTC.

This clonotype was seen only once. A read error may be the cause here, since a much bigger clone is one base away. The genes are TRBV6-2 or TRBV6-3 and TRBJ1-1; D call uncertain. Germline lookup yields CDR1 MNHEY and CDR2 SVGEGT. V lost 4 bases to trimming and J lost 0 bases, with 12 bases between them. The CDR3 totals 15 residues. The CDR3 protein is CASSSPRTVNTEAFF. The DNA of the CDR3 is TGTGCCAGCAGTTCGCCCCGGACCGTGAACACTGAAGCTTTCTTT.

The chain links TRBV29-1 to TRBJ2-5; perhaps TRBD1 as D (6 bases). Trimming cost V 4 bases and J 4 bases, with 19 bases left between them. Per germline, CDR1 SQVTM and CDR2 ANQGSEA. The CDR3 runs to 15 residues. This CDR3 is CSVGVAGVVGETQYF. The CDR3, as DNA: TGCAGCGTTGGGGTCGCAGGGGTGGTTGGAGAGACCCAGTACTTC.

This clonotype was detected ten times or more. V gene TRBV12-3 or TRBV12-4 combines with J gene TRBJ1-6; maybe TRBD1 (5 bases). CDR3 length: 14 residues. V lost 6 bases and J 9 bases, leaving 15 bases between the germline ends. The CDR3 region is CASSSGDGISPLHF. CDR3 in DNA: TGTGCCAGCAGCTCGGGGGACGGGATTTCACCCCTCCACTTT.